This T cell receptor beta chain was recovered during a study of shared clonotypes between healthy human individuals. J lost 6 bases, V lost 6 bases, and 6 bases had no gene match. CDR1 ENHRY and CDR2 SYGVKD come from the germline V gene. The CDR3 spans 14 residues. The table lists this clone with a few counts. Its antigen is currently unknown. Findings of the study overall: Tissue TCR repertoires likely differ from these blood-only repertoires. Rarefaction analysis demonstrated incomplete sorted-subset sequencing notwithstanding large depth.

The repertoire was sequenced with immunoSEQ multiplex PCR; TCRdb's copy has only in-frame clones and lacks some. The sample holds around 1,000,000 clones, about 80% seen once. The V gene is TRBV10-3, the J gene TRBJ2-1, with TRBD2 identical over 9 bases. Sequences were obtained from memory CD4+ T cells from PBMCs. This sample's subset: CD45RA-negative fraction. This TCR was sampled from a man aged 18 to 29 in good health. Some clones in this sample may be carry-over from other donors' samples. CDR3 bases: TGTGCCATCAGCCCGCGGGAGGGAGGCAATGAGCAGTTCTTC. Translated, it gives CAISPREGGNEQFF.